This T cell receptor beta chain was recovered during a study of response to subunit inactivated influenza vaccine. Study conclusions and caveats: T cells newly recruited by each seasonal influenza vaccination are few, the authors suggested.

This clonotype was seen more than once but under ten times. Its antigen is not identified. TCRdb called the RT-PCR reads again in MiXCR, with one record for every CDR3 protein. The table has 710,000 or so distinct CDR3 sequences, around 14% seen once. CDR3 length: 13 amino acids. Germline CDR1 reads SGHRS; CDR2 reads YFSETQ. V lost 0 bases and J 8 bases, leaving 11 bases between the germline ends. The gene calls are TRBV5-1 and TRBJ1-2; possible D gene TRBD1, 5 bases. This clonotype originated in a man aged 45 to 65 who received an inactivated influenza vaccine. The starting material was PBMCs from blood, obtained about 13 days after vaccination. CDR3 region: CASSLGPRDGYTF. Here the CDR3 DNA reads TGCGCCAGCAGCTTGGGGCCCAGGGACGGCTACACCTTC. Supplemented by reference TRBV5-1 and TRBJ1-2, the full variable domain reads KAGVTQTPRYLIKTRGQQVTLSCSPISGHRSVSWYQQTPGQGLQFLFEYFSETQRNKGNFPGRFSGRQFSNSRSEMNVSTLELGDSALYLCASSLGPRDGYTFGSGTRLTVV.